This T cell receptor beta chain was recovered during a study of CD8+CD57+ T cells in acquired aplastic anemia (dated by TCRdb to the late 2010s). At the level of the whole study: DNA extracted from sorted CD4+ and CD8+ cells had a mean of approximately 3.4 ug, with a range of roughly 0.19 to 27.4 ug. CD8+CD57+ expansion was defined as a frequency above the mean frequency observed in healthy subjects. Study-wide conclusions, independent of this receptor: Although roughly 29 CD8+ CDR3 sequences were shared by patients and controls, these sequences appeared highly expressed in patients and within the immunodominant clones of patients. No significant difference in CD8+ Simpson's diversity was found between patients and healthy controls (P=0.060).

With respect to this clonotype: Its cognate antigen has yet to be identified. Qualities for individual bases were not recorded, and no much larger clone is one base off.

Profiling of TCR beta VDJ combinations and CDR3 sequences used genomic DNA as the template. An Illumina HiSeq 2000 was the platform used for TCR repertoire sequencing. The source study handled its data this way. Repertoires were assessed using TRBV/TRBJ rearrangement plots, CDR3 size and DJ length profiles, and Simpson's diversity index. The most abundant DNA sequence in the deep sequencing data was defined as the immunodominant clone. CDR3 amino acid sequences were checked for sharing across subjects and were also compared against the VDJdb database and published repertoires. TCRdb cleaned the public reads at Q25 with fastp, built clones with MiXCR and kept in-frame beta chains. Identical CDR3 proteins give one entry, which carries the most common genes and DNA. The authors' filters were not applied to this entry. In all, the sample holds 150,000 or so distinct CDR3 sequences, and 40% to 50% of those were seen once. The ten most abundant clones make up around a third of the sample.

V lost 7 bases and J lost 6 bases; the stretch between them is 15 bases long. The CDR3 starts with the cysteine, ends with the phenylalanine, and has 13 residues. The read is trimmed to its CDR3 DNA, 39 bases read in frame from base 1. Looking up the germline V gene yields CDR1 MNHEY and CDR2 SVGEGT. Patients chosen for sequencing had shown expansion of CD8+CD57+ cells by flow cytometry. Severe acquired aplastic anemia was diagnosed in all patients according to International Study of Aplastic Anemia and Agranulocytosis and Camitta criteria. Patients had received no therapy at the time of blood sampling. The study deep-sequenced TCR repertoires of sorted CD4+ and CD8+ blood T cells from severe aplastic anemia patients and healthy subjects. In the USA, patient enrollment took place under clinicaltrials.gov protocols 00001620, 01623167, 00001397, 00071045, 00081523 and 00961064. Ficoll-Paque density gradient centrifugation was used to isolate peripheral blood mononuclear cells. Before DNA was extracted, CD4+ and CD8+ T cells were sorted using either FACS or magnetic beads.

The TCR sequence derives from a human donor with aplastic anemia. The sequencing sample was made of sorted CD4+, CD8+, or CD8+CD57+ T cells (not recorded which) from PBMCs. The chain is assembled from TRBV6-2 or TRBV6-3 and TRBJ1-2; the D gene identity is not certain. The CDR3 is CASTTIRDHGYTF. The sequence in DNA is TGTGCCAGCACTACGATCAGAGACCATGGCTACACCTTC.